The T cell receptor (beta chain) under discussion was sequenced for a study of neurological immune-mediated disorders. Study findings and constraints: No link was found between any clinical or MRI feature and the multiple sclerosis repertoire cluster. The greatest degree of TCR clonal expansion was observed in HTLV-1-associated myelopathy, with the lowest in multiple sclerosis, below that of healthy controls.

Deletions cut 3 bases from V and 10 bases from J, with 9 bases between. Germline V gives CDR1 DFQATT, CDR2 SNEGSKA (reference sequence). The CDR3 consists of 11 residues. This clonotype was observed at least ten times. Its cognate antigen is unknown. Each TCR transcript was tagged with a 10-nucleotide random UMI during 5'RACE. TCRdb passed the 5' RACE reads through MiXCR, listing each CDR3 protein once. The table lists tens of thousands of distinct CDR3 sequences, more than 2% of them singletons. Source material: PBMCs. This sequence originates from a woman between 45 and 60 years old with multiple sclerosis. The chain is built from TRBV20-1 and TRBJ1-4; D remains ambiguous. CDR3 sequence reads: CSASLRGKLFF. The CDR3, as DNA: TGCAGTGCTAGCTTGCGGGGAAAACTGTTTTTT.